This entry describes one T cell receptor (beta chain). A total RNA quantity of 3500 ng went into each TCR library. Two rounds of nested PCR, of around 15 and 9 cycles, were run on TCRalpha and TCRbeta cDNA. TCRdb reprocessed the 5' RACE reads and reports one entry per CDR3 protein, with no DNA. The ten top clones account for 2%, within a sample of fewer than 350,000 distinct CDR3 sequences. The record originates from a study of monozygotic twins with inflammatory bowel disease. There are 17 residues in the CDR3. CDR1 is DFQATT, CDR2 SNEGSKA, per germline (reference sequence). The specimen sequenced was blood. The source of this sequence is a human donor with ulcerative colitis or Crohn's disease, or a healthy co-twin of an affected twin (not recorded which). The chain couples TRBV20-1 to TRBJ1-4. The CDR3 loop is CSARDPLGGTTNEKLFF.